The present T cell receptor (beta chain) was sequenced within a study of blood T cell repertoires in COVID-19. Turning to the study itself: The United States, Italy and Spain supplied acute and convalescent COVID-19 samples.

The CDR3 extends over 18 amino acids. The V and J ends lost 6 bases and 5 bases, in that order; junction bases with no gene match: 15. The germline V gene has CDR1 SNHLY and CDR2 FYNNEI. Data came from immunoSEQ multiplex PCR; TCRdb stores just in-frame clones and leaves some out. Among about 160,000 clones listed, around 82% were seen once. The chain has TRBV2 and TRBJ2-1; 11 bases match TRBD2. The source material was PBMCs or T cells enriched from blood (not recorded which). The receptor was isolated from a man in his fifties or sixties who had recovered from COVID-19. CDR3 loop: CASRVRTSGSRKDNEQFF. In DNA, the CDR3 is TGTGCCAGCAGAGTGCGAACTAGCGGGAGTAGGAAAGACAATGAGCAGTTCTTC. The entire variable domain, with the rest obtained from reference TRBV2 and TRBJ2-1, is as follows: EPEVTQTPSHQVTQMGQEVILRCVPISNHLYFYWYRQILGQKVEFLVSFYNNEISEKSEIFDDQFSVERPDGSNFTLKIRSTKLEDSAMYFCASRVRTSGSRKDNEQFFGPGTRLTVL.